These 4 T cell receptor beta chains came from one sample sequenced in a study of cytomegalovirus exposure and HLA in healthy donors. Profiled with immunoSEQ multiplex PCR; TCRdb holds only in-frame clones, not every one. The sample consists of approximately 98,000 clones, approximately 86% of them appearing once. Sequenced: PBMCs. These receptors were taken from a woman under 30 in good health and CMV-seronegative.

For this clone: The same CDR3 also results from other DNA sequences found in this sample. The chain links TRBV30 to TRBJ2-3; 15 bases are shared with TRBD2. Trimming removed 4 bases from V and 2 bases from J; junction bases left unmatched: 13. The CDR3 consists of 19 residues. From germline, CDR1 is GTSNPN and CDR2 SVGIG (reference sequence). The DNA of the CDR3 is TGTGCCTGGACCTCCCCCGGGACTAGCGGGGGGCGGCACACAGATACGCAGTATTTT. It encodes CAWTSPGTSGGRHTDTQYF.

This chain links TRBV9 with TRBJ1-2; no firm D call. The V and J ends lost 5 bases and 2 bases respectively, with 13 bases between them. This CDR3 comprises 14 residues. Germline loops: CDR1 SGDLS, CDR2 YYNGEE. CDR3 sequence reads: CASSEGGLNYGYTF. In nucleotides, the CDR3 is TGTGCCAGCAGTGAGGGTGGCCTAAACTATGGCTACACCTTC.

V usage is TRBV28 and J usage is TRBJ1-1, with 7 bases fitting TRBD1. Trimming cost V 5 bases and J 1 base; bases outside gene matches: 4. The CDR3 totals 14 residues. CDR1 MDHEN and CDR2 SYDVKM come from the germline V gene. The CDR3 sequence is CASSLGTANTEAFF. For the CDR3, the DNA is TGTGCCAGCAGTCTCGGGACAGCGAACACTGAAGCTTTCTTT. Combining the CDR3 with reference TRBV28 and TRBJ1-1 gives the whole variable domain DVKVTQSSRYLVKRTGEKVFLECVQDMDHENMFWYRQDPGLGLRLIYFSYDVKMKEKGDIPEGYSVSREKKERFSLILESASTNQTSMYLCASSLGTANTEAFFGQGTRLTVV.

This clone was recorded only once. The junction departs from the called germline gene at one end, perhaps through a read error. V and J are TRBV27 and TRBJ2-7; 8 bases match TRBD1. Germline values: CDR1 MNHEY, CDR2 SMNVEV (reference sequence). The CDR3 has 15 residues. The CDR3 region is CASSLTDRGPYGQYF. CDR3 in DNA: TGTGCCAGCAGTTTAACCGACAGGGGTCCTTACGGGCAGTACTTC.